The 14 T cell receptor beta chains presented below share a single source sample, sequenced in a study of T cell changes during pregnancy in multiple sclerosis (dated by TCRdb to the late 2010s). The receptor library was made with the immunoSEQ multiplex PCR assay. This immuneACCESS table, as held by TCRdb, lists in-frame sequences with V and J called but not all clones. Of the missing ones, under half trace to an unresolved V gene in checked studies; the others have no known cause. This sample is represented by tens of thousands of clones; 92% of them were singletons. The top ten clonotypes cover just over 2% of the sample. This material consisted of peripheral blood, taken after pregnancy. These receptors all come from a female donor with multiple sclerosis, enrolled in a pregnancy study.

This clone was counted once. Other DNA sequences in this sample translate to the same CDR3. The chain carries TRBV27 and TRBJ2-7; TRBD2 might be the D (6 bases). V shed 5 bases and J shed 3 bases, with 20 bases lying between them. Germline CDR1 MNHEY, CDR2 SMNVEV (reference sequence). The CDR3 is 16 residues long. For the CDR3, the DNA is TGTGCCAGCAGTAGCCCCGGAGGGAGTGGGCTCTACGAGCAGTACTTC. It codes for CASSSPGGSGLYEQYF.

This rearrangement joins TRBV7-9 to TRBJ1-5, with no clear D. The V end was cut by 2 bases, the J end by 1 base, with 9 bases between. CDR3 length: 15 residues. Germline assignment: CDR1 SEHNR and CDR2 FQNEAQ (reference sequence). The CDR3, as DNA: TGTGCCAGCAGCTTAAACGGAGGGAGCAATCAGCCCCAGCATTTT. It is translated as CASSLNGGSNQPQHF.

The chain employs TRBV19 and TRBJ1-5; D perhaps matches TRBD1 (5 bases). CDR1 is LNHDA and CDR2 is SQIVND in the germline V gene (reference sequence). Between the trimmed V and J ends, which lost 6 bases and 0 bases, there was a span of 12 bases. The CDR3 totals 15 residues. The CDR3 coding sequence is TGTGCCAGTAGCGTCGATACAGGTAGCAATCAGCCCCAGCATTTT. It yields the protein CASSVDTGSNQPQHF.

The V gene is TRBV5-1, the J gene TRBJ2-2, with a weak D call TRBD1 (6 bases). The CDR3 runs to 16 residues. Trimming removed 1 base from V and 7 bases from J, with 17 bases in between. Germline V gene lookup returns CDR1 SGHRS and CDR2 YFSETQ. CDR3 bases: TGCGCCAGCAGCTTGCGTAGCACAGGGCAGTACGGGGAGCTGTTTTTT. Its translation is CASSLRSTGQYGELFF.

This chain links TRBV2 with TRBJ1-4; a possible D gene is TRBD1 (5 bases). CDR1 and CDR2 (germline): SNHLY, FYNNEI. The ends were cut back, 4 bases at V and 5 bases at J, with 11 bases in the middle. The CDR3 totals 14 residues. The CDR3 bases are TGTGCCAGCAGTGCCGACACAGGCAATGAAAAACTGTTTTTT. Protein sequence: CASSADTGNEKLFF.

V usage is TRBV27 and J usage is TRBJ1-1, with a tentative D call TRBD1 (6 bases). The CDR3 extends over 12 amino acids. Germline V gene lookup returns CDR1 MNHEY and CDR2 SMNVEV (reference sequence). V gave up 3 bases and J gave up 7 bases, with 9 bases separating them. The CDR3 loop reads CASSLLQGEAFF. DNA for the CDR3: TGTGCCAGCAGTTTGCTACAGGGTGAAGCTTTCTTT.

The V gene is TRBV6-6, the J gene TRBJ2-2; possible D gene TRBD2, 5 bases. In germline, CDR1 is MNHNY, CDR2 SVGAGI (reference sequence). The CDR3 length is 16 residues. Trimming took 2 bases from V and 3 from J, leaving 13 bases between them. In nucleotides, the CDR3 is TGTGCCAGCAGTTACAGGAGCGGTTGGGACACCGGGGAGCTGTTTTTT. It translates to CASSYRSGWDTGELFF.

The V gene is TRBV10-2, the J gene TRBJ2-3; TRBD2 aligns across 10 bases. V lost 7 bases to trimming and J lost 2 bases; unmatched junction nucleotides: 9. The CDR3 loop spans 16 amino acids. Germline V gene lookup returns CDR1 WSHSY and CDR2 SAAADI. In nucleotides, the CDR3 is TGCGCCAGCATGTTAGCGGGGGGTCTTGCCACAGATACGCAGTATTTT. Protein product: CASMLAGGLATDTQYF.

J is TRBJ2-2 and V is TRBV6-5; weak D call: TRBD1 (5 bases). Per germline, CDR1 MNHEY and CDR2 SVGAGI. V dropped 2 bases and J dropped 9 bases, with 16 bases sitting between them. The CDR3 is 15 residues long. CDR3 amino acids: CASSYHRIPLRELFF. In DNA form, the CDR3 reads TGTGCCAGCAGTTACCACAGGATCCCCCTTCGGGAGCTGTTTTTT.

This clone was picked up many times. V gene TRBV11-3 combines with J gene TRBJ2-2; D is perhaps TRBD2 (7 bases). The CDR3 runs to 18 residues. With 2 bases removed from V and 8 bases from J, the gap between germline ends came to 24 bases. Germline V gene data show CDR1 as SGHNT and CDR2 as YENEEA. The CDR3 DNA reads as TGTGCCAGCAGCTTACAACAGGGAGGGTCGGTTGGTACGGGGGAGCTGTTTTTT. Translated, it gives CASSLQQGGSVGTGELFF.

This chain uses TRBV25-1 with TRBJ1-1, with D possibly matching TRBD1 (5 bases). The CDR3 totals 15 residues. Trimming stripped 3 bases from V and 4 bases from J, with 15 bases between. Germline V gene data show CDR1 as MGHDK and CDR2 as SYGVNS. The CDR3 DNA reads TGTGCCAGCAGTGATTGGGGCGGGGATGGCACTGAAGCTTTCTTT. Protein sequence: CASSDWGGDGTEAFF.

The V gene is TRBV25-1, the J gene TRBJ1-5; TRBD1 is a possible D gene (6 bases). The CDR3 is 14 residues long. Per the germline V gene, CDR1 is MGHDK and CDR2 is SYGVNS. V dropped 10 bases and J dropped 4 bases, with 17 bases sitting between them. The CDR3 DNA reads as TGTGCCAACCGTGTCGGGACACCGAATCAGCCCCAGCATTTT. Its translation is CANRVGTPNQPQHF. The variable domain in full, with the rest retrieved from reference TRBV25-1 and TRBJ1-5, is EADIYQTPRYLVIGTGKKITLECSQTMGHDKMYWYQQDPGMELHLIHYSYGVNSTEKGDLSSESTVSRIRTEHFPLTLESARPSHTSQYLCANRVGTPNQPQHFGDGTRLSIL.

There are a few counts of this clone. In DNA form, the CDR3 reads TGTGCCAGTACCCTAGCGGGGGGAAGAAATACGCAGTATTTT. This encodes CASTLAGGRNTQYF. V gene TRBV19 combines with J gene TRBJ2-3, with 11 bases aligning to TRBD2. Germline V gene sequence: CDR1 LNHDA, CDR2 SQIVND (reference sequence). Unmatched junction bases numbered 7, after V lost 7 bases and J lost 7 bases. There are 14 residues in the CDR3.

A single count supports this clone. In DNA form, the CDR3 reads TGTGCCAGCAGTTACTTGGACAGGGGGCGAGGCTACACCTTC. It codes for CASSYLDRGRGYTF. The chain has TRBV6-5 and TRBJ1-2; the match to TRBD1 covers 11 bases. Trimming at V came to 1 base and at J to 8 bases, leaving 3 bases not matched to a gene. This CDR3 has 14 residues. Germline V gene sequence: CDR1 MNHEY, CDR2 SVGAGI.